The T cell receptor (beta chain) described here comes from a study of T cell responses to AZD1222 COVID-19 vaccine. The V end was cut by 3 bases, the J end by 0 bases, with 6 bases between. Per germline, CDR1 SGHNT and CDR2 YYREEE (reference sequence). The CDR3 runs 13 residues. This clone was found once. TCRdb's copy holds only in-frame clones and misses some; the assay was immunoSEQ multiplex PCR. Of over 100,000 clones listed, 90% to 95% are singletons. This TCR was sampled from an adult in good health. The V gene is TRBV5-4, the J gene TRBJ1-1; no reliable D call. Sample: peripheral blood, taken on day 0 of AZD1222 vaccination. Here the CDR3 reads CASSSVMNTEAFF. CDR3 bases: TGTGCCAGCAGCTCGGTTATGAACACTGAAGCTTTCTTT.